The sequence of this T cell receptor beta chain was determined in a study of blood T cell repertoires in COVID-19. TCRdb's table, derived via immunoSEQ multiplex PCR, lists solely in-frame clones and lacks some. The sample includes about 240,000 clones, around 85% of them seen just once. Germline CDR1 is LGHDT and CDR2 is YNNKEL (reference sequence). CDR3 length: 12 amino acids. Trimming removed 4 bases from V and 5 bases from J, with 8 bases in between. This sequence originates from a woman at least 80 years old with acute or convalescent COVID-19. The source material was peripheral blood. The chain carries TRBV3-1 (or the pseudogene TRBV3-2) and TRBJ2-5; D not resolved. CDR3 nucleotides: TGTGCCAGCAGCCCCCAACGGGAGACCCAGTACTTC. As protein: CASSPQRETQYF.